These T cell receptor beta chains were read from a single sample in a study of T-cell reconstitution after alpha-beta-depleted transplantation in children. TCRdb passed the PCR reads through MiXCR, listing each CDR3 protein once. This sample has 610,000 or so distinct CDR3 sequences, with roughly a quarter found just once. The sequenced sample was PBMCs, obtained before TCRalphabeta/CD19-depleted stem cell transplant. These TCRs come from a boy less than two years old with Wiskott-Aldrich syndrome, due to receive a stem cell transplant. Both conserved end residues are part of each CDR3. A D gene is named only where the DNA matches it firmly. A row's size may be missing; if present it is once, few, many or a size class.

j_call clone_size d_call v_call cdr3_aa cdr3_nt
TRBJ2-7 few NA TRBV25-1 CASSPLGYEQYF TGTGCCAGCAGTCCCCTAGGCTACGAGCAGTACTTC
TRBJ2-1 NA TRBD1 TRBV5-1 CASSILRTAGTGVNEQFF TGCGCCAGCAGCATACTCAGGACGGCCGGGACAGGGGTGAATGAGCAGTTCTTC
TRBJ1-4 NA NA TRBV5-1 CASSLGHGEKLFF TGCGCCAGCAGCTTGGGGCATGGCGAAAAACTGTTTTTT
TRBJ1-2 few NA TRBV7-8 CASSLGLGPNYGYTF TGTGCCAGCAGCTTGGGTCTGGGTCCGAACTATGGCTACACCTTC
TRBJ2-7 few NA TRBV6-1 CASSEYRTTSSYEQYF TGTGCCAGCAGTGAATATCGGACGACGAGCTCCTACGAGCAGTACTTC
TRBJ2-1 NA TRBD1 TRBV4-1 CASSQGTGVRNEQFF TGCGCCAGCAGCCAAGGGACAGGCGTCCGCAATGAGCAGTTCTTC
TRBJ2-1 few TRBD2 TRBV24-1 CATSGQTSGRSNEQFF TGTGCCACCAGTGGGCAGACTAGCGGGAGGTCAAATGAGCAGTTCTTC
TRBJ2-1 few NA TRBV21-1 CASSNEGQGEVGCVRNEQFF TGTGCCAGCAGCAATGAGGGACAGGGGGAAGTCGGGTGTGTGAGGAATGAGCAGTTCTTC
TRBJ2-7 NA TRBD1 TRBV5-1 CASRPGTESYEQYF TGCGCCAGCAGGCCCGGGACAGAGTCCTACGAGCAGTACTTC
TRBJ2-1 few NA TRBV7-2 CASSFVRRSSYNEQFF TGTGCCAGCAGCTTCGTTAGGCGGAGCTCCTACAATGAGCAGTTCTTC
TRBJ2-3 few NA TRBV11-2 CASSSPGGSTDTQYF TGTGCCAGCAGCTCCCCCGGCGGGAGCACAGATACGCAGTATTTT
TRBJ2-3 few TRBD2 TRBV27 CASSHSGSTDTQYF TGTGCCAGTTCCCATAGCGGGAGCACAGATACGCAGTATTTT
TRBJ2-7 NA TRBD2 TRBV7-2 CASSLDGGGLSYEQYF TGTGCCAGCAGCTTAGATGGCGGGGGTCTTTCCTACGAGCAGTACTTC
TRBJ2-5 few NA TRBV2 CASRSGTQETQYF TGTGCCAGCAGGTCGGGAACCCAAGAGACCCAGTACTTC
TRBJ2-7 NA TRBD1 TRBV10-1 CASSAGQGGPYEQYF TGCGCCAGCAGTGCAGGACAGGGGGGCCCCTACGAGCAGTACTTC
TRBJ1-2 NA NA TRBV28 CASRRANAAYGYTF TGTGCCAGCAGACGGGCCAACGCGGCCTATGGCTACACCTTC
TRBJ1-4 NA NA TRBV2 CASKSGTNEKLFF TGTGCCAGCAAATCGGGAACTAATGAAAAACTGTTTTTT
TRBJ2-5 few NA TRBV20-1 CSAYRLFQETQYF TGCAGTGCTTACCGACTATTCCAAGAGACCCAGTACTTC
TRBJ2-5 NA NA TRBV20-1 CSAGTHQETQYF TGCAGTGCTGGGACGCACCAAGAGACCCAGTACTTC
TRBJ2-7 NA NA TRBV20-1 CSARGEKPYEQYF TGCAGTGCTAGAGGGGAGAAGCCCTACGAGCAGTACTTC
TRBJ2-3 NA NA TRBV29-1 CSVPGTLYTDTQYF TGCAGCGTCCCCGGGACCCTCTACACAGATACGCAGTATTTT
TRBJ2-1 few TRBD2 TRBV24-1 CATSEGGRNRYNEQFF TGTGCCACCAGTGAAGGCGGGAGGAATAGGTACAATGAGCAGTTCTTC
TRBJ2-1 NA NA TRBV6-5 CASSYYGLGGNNEQFF TGTGCCAGCAGTTACTACGGCTTAGGCGGAAACAATGAGCAGTTCTTC
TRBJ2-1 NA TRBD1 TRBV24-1 CATSDRTGGRDNEQFF TGTGCCACCAGTGACAGGACAGGGGGTAGGGACAATGAGCAGTTCTTC
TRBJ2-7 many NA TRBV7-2 CASSLLAEYEQYF TGTGCCAGCAGCTTACTAGCAGAGTACGAGCAGTACTTC
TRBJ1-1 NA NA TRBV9 CASSVTGRDTEAFF TGTGCCAGCAGCGTCACAGGGAGGGACACTGAAGCTTTCTTT
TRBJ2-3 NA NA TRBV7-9 CASSLVISEDTQYF TGTGCCAGCAGCTTAGTTATTAGCGAAGATACGCAGTATTTT
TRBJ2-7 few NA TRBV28 CASRRQGPYEQYF TGTGCCAGCAGACGCCAGGGCCCCTACGAGCAGTACTTC
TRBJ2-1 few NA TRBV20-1 CSARDLVDFPNEQFF TGCAGTGCTAGAGATCTCGTAGACTTCCCCAATGAGCAGTTCTTC
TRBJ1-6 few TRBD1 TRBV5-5 CASSSRTGTSTSPLHF TGTGCCAGCAGCTCCCGGACAGGCACTTCAACTTCACCCCTCCACTTT
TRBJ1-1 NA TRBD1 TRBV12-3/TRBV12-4 CASSPDREDTEAFF TGTGCCAGCAGCCCGGACAGGGAGGATACTGAAGCTTTCTTT
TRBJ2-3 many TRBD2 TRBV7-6 CASSLYAAGLAVADTQYF TGTGCCAGCAGCTTATATGCTGCGGGGCTAGCGGTAGCAGATACGCAGTATTTT
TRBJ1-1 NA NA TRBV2 CARRRTANTEAFF TGTGCCAGGAGGCGGACAGCTAACACTGAAGCTTTCTTT
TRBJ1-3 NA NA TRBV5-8 CASSSGPGNTIYF TGTGCCAGCAGCTCGGGACCGGGAAACACCATATATTTT
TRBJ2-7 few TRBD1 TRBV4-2 CASSQDLALGTGSYEQYF TGTGCCAGCAGCCAAGATTTAGCTCTAGGGACAGGGTCCTACGAGCAGTACTTC
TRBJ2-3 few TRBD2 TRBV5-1 CASSPRTSGRPDTQYF TGCGCCAGCAGCCCCAGGACTAGCGGGAGGCCAGATACGCAGTATTTT
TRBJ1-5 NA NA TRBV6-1 CASSPTGLNQPQHF TGTGCCAGCAGTCCTACAGGCCTCAATCAGCCCCAGCATTTT
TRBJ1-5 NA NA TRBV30 CAWSKDGKPQHF TGTGCCTGGAGTAAGGATGGAAAGCCCCAGCATTTT
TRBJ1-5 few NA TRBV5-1 CASSLVPDWESNQPQHF TGCGCCAGCAGCTTGGTTCCCGACTGGGAGAGCAATCAGCCCCAGCATTTT
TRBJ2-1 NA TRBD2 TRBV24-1 CATSDRGTSGRVGNEQFF TGTGCCACCAGTGACCGCGGGACTAGCGGGAGAGTTGGCAATGAGCAGTTCTTC
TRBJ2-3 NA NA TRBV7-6 CASSLTSGVDTQYF TGTGCCAGCAGCTTAACGTCAGGGGTGGATACGCAGTATTTT
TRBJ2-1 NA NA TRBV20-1 CSASSLPEQFF TGCAGTGCTAGTTCCTTGCCCGAGCAGTTCTTC
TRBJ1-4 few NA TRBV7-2 CASSLFDATNEKLFF TGTGCCAGCAGCCTATTCGATGCAACTAATGAAAAACTGTTTTTT
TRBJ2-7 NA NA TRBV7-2 CASSLTGFYEQYF TGTGCCAGCAGCTTAACAGGTTTCTACGAGCAGTACTTC
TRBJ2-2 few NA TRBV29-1 CSVEDLGAGTGELFF TGCAGCGTTGAAGATCTAGGGGCGGGCACCGGGGAGCTGTTTTTT
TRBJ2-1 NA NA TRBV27 CASSHWRRWNEQFF TGTGCCAGCAGTCACTGGCGGAGGTGGAATGAGCAGTTCTTC
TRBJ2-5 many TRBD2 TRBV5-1 CASSPGLAEETQYF TGTGCCAGCAGCCCGGGACTAGCGGAAGAGACCCAGTACTTC
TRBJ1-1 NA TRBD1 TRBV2 CASRDRRELTSEAFF TGTGCCAGCAGGGACAGGAGGGAGCTTACAAGTGAAGCTTTCTTT
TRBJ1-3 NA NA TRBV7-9 CASSLMMTSSGNTIYF TGTGCCAGCAGCTTAATGATGACGAGCTCTGGAAACACCATATATTTT
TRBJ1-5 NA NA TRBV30 CAWSAGQKNQPQHF TGTGCCTGGAGTGCCGGGCAGAAGAATCAGCCCCAGCATTTT
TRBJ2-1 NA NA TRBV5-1 CASSFSATRDYNEQFF TGCGCCAGCAGCTTTTCCGCGACTAGGGATTACAATGAGCAGTTCTTC
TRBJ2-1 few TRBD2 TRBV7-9 CASSLGSLAGTYNEQFF TGTGCCAGCAGCTTAGGATCTCTAGCGGGTACATACAATGAGCAGTTCTTC